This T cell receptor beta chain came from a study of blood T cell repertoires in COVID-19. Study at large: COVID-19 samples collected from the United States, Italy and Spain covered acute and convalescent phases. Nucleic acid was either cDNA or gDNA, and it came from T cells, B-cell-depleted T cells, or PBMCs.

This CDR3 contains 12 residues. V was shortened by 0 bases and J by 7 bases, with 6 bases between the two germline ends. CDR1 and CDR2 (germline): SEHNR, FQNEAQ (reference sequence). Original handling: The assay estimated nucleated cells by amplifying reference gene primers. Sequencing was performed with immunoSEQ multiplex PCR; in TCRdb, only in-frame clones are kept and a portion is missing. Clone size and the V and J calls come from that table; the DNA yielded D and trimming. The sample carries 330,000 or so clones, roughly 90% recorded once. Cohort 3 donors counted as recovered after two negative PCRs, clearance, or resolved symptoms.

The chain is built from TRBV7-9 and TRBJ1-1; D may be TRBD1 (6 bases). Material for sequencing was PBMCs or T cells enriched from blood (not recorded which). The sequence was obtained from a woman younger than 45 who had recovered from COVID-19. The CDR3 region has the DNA TGTGCCAGCAGCTTAGCCAGGGGTGAAGCTTTCTTT. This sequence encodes CASSLARGEAFF.